The 8 T cell receptor beta chains given below trace back to one sample, sequenced in a study of blood T cell repertoires in COVID-19. Sequenced by immunoSEQ multiplex PCR; TCRdb stores in-frame clones only, minus some. Among roughly 250,000 clones listed, roughly 86% were seen once. Sequenced input: PBMCs or T cells enriched from blood (not recorded which). The receptors were gathered from a woman in her thirties or forties with acute COVID-19.

The V and J genes are TRBV19 and TRBJ1-6; 7 nucleotides agree with TRBD1. The CDR3 runs 16 residues. Germline values: CDR1 LNHDA, CDR2 SQIVND (reference sequence). With V trimmed by 6 bases and J by 1 base, 6 bases remained unmatched. In nucleotides, the CDR3 is TGTGCCAGTAGCCACAGGGGTACTTCCTATAATTCACCCCTCCACTTT. As protein: CASSHRGTSYNSPLHF.

CDR3 DNA sequence: TGTGCCAGCTCGACAGGGTTTGGCGGGGAGCTGTTTTTT. Protein sequence: CASSTGFGGELFF. V and J are TRBV2 and TRBJ2-2; 7 positions match TRBD1. J was trimmed by 7 bases and V by 8 bases; bases with no gene match: 7. Germline V gene lookup returns CDR1 SNHLY and CDR2 FYNNEI. The CDR3 contains 13 residues.

This clone showed up just a few times. This chain links TRBV11-3 with TRBJ2-1, with D uncertain. This CDR3 is built from 13 residues. Trimming removed 5 bases at V and 6 bases at J, with 11 bases between. From germline, CDR1 is SGHNT and CDR2 YENEEA. The CDR3 DNA reads TGTGCCAGCAGCGGCAGGAAAACCAATGAGCAGTTCTTC. Protein product: CASSGRKTNEQFF.

The chain employs TRBV9 and TRBJ2-7, with D perhaps TRBD1 (5 bases). Germline V lookup: CDR1 SGDLS, CDR2 YYNGEE. CDR3 length equals 15 residues. Trimming stripped 0 bases from V and 5 bases from J, with 15 bases between. The CDR3 DNA reads as TGTGCCAGCAGCGTAGCTCCAGGGCCCCCCAACGAGCAGTACTTC. This translates into CASSVAPGPPNEQYF.

The J gene is TRBJ1-3, the V gene TRBV7-8; possibly TRBD1 for D (6 bases). The CDR3 sequence is 14 residues long. Between the trimmed V and J ends, which lost 5 bases and 8 bases, there was a span of 16 bases. Germline V CDR1 and CDR2: SGHVS, FQNEAQ. The CDR3 here is CASSKSGVLDTIYF. The CDR3 DNA reads TGTGCCAGCAGCAAGTCAGGGGTGCTTGACACCATATATTTT.

This clone was detected a few times. This sequence joins TRBV11-2 and TRBJ2-1; a weak D match, TRBD2 (5 bases). The CDR3 sequence is 15 residues long. Germline V gene lookup returns CDR1 SGHAT and CDR2 FQNNGV. V lost 5 bases, J lost 7 bases, and 18 bases lay in between. The CDR3 sequence is CASSPSGSLLNEQFF. DNA for the CDR3: TGTGCCAGCAGCCCAAGCGGCAGTCTTCTTAATGAGCAGTTCTTC.

The V gene is TRBV3-1 (or the pseudogene TRBV3-2), the J gene TRBJ2-7, with 13 bases that match TRBD2. Germline values: CDR1 LGHDT, CDR2 YNNKEL (reference sequence). This CDR3 is built from 16 residues. The trim removed 4 bases at V and 5 bases at J, leaving 8 bases unmatched. The CDR3 region has the DNA TGTGCCAGCAGCCGACTAGCGGGAGGACACTCAAACGAGCAGTACTTC. This gives the protein CASSRLAGGHSNEQYF.

The gene calls are TRBV19 and TRBJ2-5; 14 positions match TRBD2. The germline V gene encodes CDR1 LNHDA and CDR2 SQIVND (reference sequence). Trimming at V came to 4 bases and at J to 5 bases, leaving 6 bases not matched to a gene. The CDR3 length is 16 residues. The CDR3 sequence is CASSSGTSGSGETQYF. The CDR3 DNA reads as TGTGCCAGTAGTAGCGGGACTAGCGGGAGTGGGGAGACCCAGTACTTC. The entire variable domain, with the rest obtained from reference TRBV19 and TRBJ2-5, is as follows: DGGITQSPKYLFRKEGQNVTLSCEQNLNHDAMYWYRQDPGQGLRLIYYSQIVNDFQKGDIAEGYSVSREKKESFPLTVTSAQKNPTAFYLCASSSGTSGSGETQYFGPGTRLLVL.